The present entry profiles one T cell receptor (beta chain) with its context. Antigen: not known. V shed 4 bases and J 2 bases; nucleotides not matched to a gene: 7. The CDR3 consists of 15 residues. Germline lookup yields CDR1 MNHEY and CDR2 SVGEGT. The method was immunoSEQ multiplex PCR; TCRdb's version includes in-frame clones alone and lacks a portion of them. The sample has approximately 90,000 clones; roughly nine tenths are singletons. The record originates from a study of T cell responses to AZD1222 COVID-19 vaccine. Across the study: Second-dose groups at about 4 or about 12 weeks were pooled.

General study results and limits: Spike was spanned by vaccine-associated CD4 TCRs, which were dominant at 160-218 and 743-854.

This receptor was obtained from an adult in good health. The sequences come from peripheral blood, collected on day 0 of AZD1222 vaccination. The rearrangement uses TRBV6-2 or TRBV6-3 and TRBJ2-7, with 8 positions matching TRBD1. The CDR3 coding sequence is TGTGCCAGCAGTTGGGACAGGAAAAAGACCTACGAGCAGTACTTC. Translation: CASSWDRKKTYEQYF.